Below are 31 T cell receptor beta chains sequenced from a single sample in a study of T-cell reconstitution after alpha-beta-depleted transplantation in children (TCRdb year 2016). The library was generated by PCR. The data were produced on an Illumina HiSeq 2500. TCR library preparation used molecular barcoding, with unique molecular identifiers applied to normalize quantification of the TCRbeta repertoire. Clones were called with MiXCR by TCRdb after fastp trimmed the public reads at Q25, and only in-frame beta chains were retained. All rows with the same CDR3 protein become a single entry with the most common DNA and genes. The sample table holds roughly 350,000 distinct CDR3 sequences, of which around 15% were seen once. Around two fifths of the sample rests with the top ten. The sample's treatment or condition label is to be understood as: allogeneic hematopoietic cell transplantation with graft depleted of TCRalphabeta T cells and CD19 B cells.

The source material was PBMCs, mostly from graft donor cells, sampled 360 days after TCRalphabeta/CD19-depleted stem cell transplant. All receptors derive from a male patient aged 2-10 years who had a stem cell transplant for acute lymphoblastic leukemia, so the T cells may come from the graft donor.

This clonotype was detected a few times. The rearrangement joins TRBV12-3 or TRBV12-4 to TRBJ1-2, with 11 positions matching TRBD1. After removal of 0 bases from V and 7 bases from J, the junction contained 4 bases not matched to a gene. The CDR3 sequence is 15 residues long. CDR3 nucleotide sequence: TGTGCCAGCAGTTTAGCCGGGACAGGGGGAGGTGGCTACACCTTC. This sequence encodes CASSLAGTGGGGYTF.

In this sample, this clonotype turned up a few times. The chain carries TRBV7-2 and TRBJ2-2, with TRBD2 matching over 7 bases. Germline assignment: CDR1 SGHTA and CDR2 FQGNSA. This CDR3 region has 15 residues. V lost 3 bases and J lost 3; bases outside the gene matches: 4. In DNA form, the CDR3 reads TGTGCCAGCAGCTTCCGGGACTACTACACCGGGGAGCTGTTTTTT. Protein: CASSFRDYYTGELFF.

The chain has TRBV18 and TRBJ2-1, with 7 nucleotides matching TRBD1. V gave up 6 bases and J gave up 8 bases; unmatched junction bases: 4. The germline V gene encodes CDR1 KGHSH and CDR2 LQKENI. The CDR3 contains 12 residues. Written as DNA, the CDR3 is TGTGCCAGCTCGCGACAGGGCTATGAGCAGTTCTTC. Amino acids: CASSRQGYEQFF.

This clonotype has a handful of counts. This chain uses TRBV20-1 with TRBJ2-3, with a weak D call TRBD2 (5 bases). The CDR3 is made up of 17 amino acids. V shed 0 bases and J shed 0 bases, with 16 bases lying between them. Germline CDR1 DFQATT, CDR2 SNEGSKA (reference sequence). CDR3 in amino acids: CSARDPPGLASTDTQYF. CDR3 bases: TGCAGTGCTAGAGATCCCCCCGGACTTGCTAGCACAGATACGCAGTATTTT.

This rearrangement joins TRBV12-3 or TRBV12-4 to TRBJ2-7; 11 nucleotides align to TRBD2. The CDR3 loop spans 17 amino acids. Unmatched junction bases numbered 11, after V lost 5 bases and J lost 2 bases. CDR3 loop: CASSPLTTSGSAYEQYF. DNA of the CDR3: TGTGCCAGCAGTCCACTTACCACTAGCGGGAGCGCCTACGAGCAGTACTTC.

This clonotype was observed a few times. This chain connects TRBV7-9 to TRBJ1-3; D is unclear. Trimming took 4 bases from V and 4 from J, leaving 14 bases between them. This CDR3 has 15 residues. Germline-derived CDR1 and CDR2 are SEHNR and FQNEAQ (reference sequence). DNA for the CDR3: TGTGCCAGCAGCTCCGCTTGGCTGGGCGGAAACACCATATATTTT. Protein: CASSSAWLGGNTIYF.

The chain's CDR3 is CAISRRPDRAETDTQYF. The CDR3, as DNA: TGTGCCATCAGTCGGCGACCAGACAGGGCTGAGACAGATACGCAGTATTTT. This chain uses TRBV10-3 with TRBJ2-3, with 7 nucleotides matching TRBD1. CDR3 size: 17 residues. Germline V gene lookup returns CDR1 ENHRY and CDR2 SYGVKD. With 5 bases clipped from V and 3 bases from J, the junction kept 14 bases outside the gene matches.

Remarks on this clonotype: Just one base apart from a much larger clone, this may be a read error. Here the CDR3 omits its conserved ending phenylalanine or tryptophan, so a read error is the likely source. The DNA is omitted, as the CDR3 cannot be located on it reliably, and the CDR3 follows TCRdb's listing. This chain connects TRBV21-1 to TRBJ1-5; the DNA was not used to check the table's D call, TRBD1. TRBV21-1 is listed as a pseudogene. The CDR3 is made up of 15 amino acids, end residues included. This CDR3 is CASSNTNRANQPQHS.

The chain employs TRBV12-3 or TRBV12-4 and TRBJ2-7, with 11 bases that match TRBD1. The CDR3 consists of 14 residues. The V segment lost 6 bases and the J segment 12 bases; nucleotides outside the gene matches: 13. CDR3: CASSPGQGGIVWYF. The CDR3 coding sequence is TGTGCCAGCAGCCCGGGACAGGGGGGTATAGTTTGGTACTTC.

This clonotype was observed many times. The chain recombines TRBV9 with TRBJ2-7; no definite D call. The V and J ends lost 4 bases and 7 bases respectively, with 15 bases between them. Germline V gives CDR1 SGDLS, CDR2 YYNGEE. The CDR3 is made up of 13 amino acids. CDR3 nucleotide sequence: TGTGCCAGCAGCATCGACCGTAGTTCGGAGCAGTACTTC. Residues: CASSIDRSSEQYF.

As regards this clonotype: Sequence at one end of the junction differs from germline and may be a read error. V and J are TRBV2 and TRBJ2-1; D unclear. The CDR3 covers 11 residues. Germline CDR1 SNHLY, CDR2 FYNNEI. In nucleotides, the CDR3 is TGTGCCACCAGTTCAGCATACGAGCAGTTCTTC. Its protein is CATSSAYEQFF.

This clonotype has a handful of counts. The chain couples TRBV29-1 to TRBJ2-5; 9 positions agree with TRBD1. CDR1 and CDR2 from the germline V gene are SQVTM and ANQGSEA. Trimming removed 7 bases from V and 5 bases from J; junction bases left unmatched: 5. This CDR3 spans 12 amino acids. The CDR3 loop is CSGTGVQETQYF. The CDR3 DNA reads TGCAGCGGGACAGGGGTTCAGGAGACCCAGTACTTC.

This chain connects TRBV10-3 to TRBJ2-5; 8 bases are shared with TRBD1. Germline CDR1 ENHRY, CDR2 SYGVKD. The CDR3 is 14 residues long. V dropped 2 bases and J dropped 1; count of bases not matched to a gene: 0. This chain's CDR3 is CAISEGTGQETQYF. CDR3 DNA sequence: TGTGCCATCAGTGAGGGGACAGGCCAAGAGACCCAGTACTTC.

The CDR3 protein is CASSYSKGVYGYTF. The DNA of the CDR3 is TGTGCCAGCAGTTACTCGAAGGGTGTCTATGGCTACACCTTC. This chain uses TRBV6-5 with TRBJ1-2; D unclear. CDR3 length equals 14 residues. Trimming removed 0 bases from V and 4 bases from J, with 9 bases in between. Germline values: CDR1 MNHEY, CDR2 SVGAGI.

This clonotype was detected ten times or more. The chain couples TRBV7-9 to TRBJ2-4; weak D call: TRBD2 (7 bases). Germline values: CDR1 SEHNR, CDR2 FQNEAQ (reference sequence). The V end lost 5 bases, the J end lost 3 bases, and 14 bases lay between the germline ends. The CDR3 runs to 15 residues. The CDR3 sequence: CASSPRGGGKNIQYF. CDR3 DNA: TGTGCCAGCAGCCCTCGGGGAGGGGGCAAAAACATTCAGTACTTC. Full variable domain (missing parts from reference TRBV7-9 and TRBJ2-4): DTGVSQNPRHKITKRGQNVTFRCDPISEHNRLYWYRQTLGQGPEFLTYFQNEAQLEKSRLLSDRFSAERPKGSFSTLEIQRTEQGDSAMYLCASSPRGGGKNIQYFGAGTRLSVL.

V is TRBV4-1 and J is TRBJ2-2; no clear D. In germline, CDR1 is MGHRA, CDR2 YSYEKL. With 4 bases removed from V and 4 bases from J, the gap between germline ends came to 13 bases. The CDR3 covers 15 residues. CDR3 protein: CASSRPEVSTGELFF. Here the CDR3 DNA reads TGCGCCAGCAGCCGCCCCGAAGTGTCCACCGGGGAGCTGTTTTTT.

The table lists this clonotype with a few counts. The J gene is TRBJ2-7, the V gene TRBV7-9; weak D call: TRBD1 (7 bases). This CDR3 region has 14 residues. The ends were cut back, 2 bases at V and 7 bases at J, with 15 bases in the middle. Germline V lookup: CDR1 SEHNR, CDR2 FQNEAQ (reference sequence). CDR3 loop: CASSLKGGAGEQYF. The CDR3 region has the DNA TGTGCCAGCAGCTTAAAAGGGGGCGCGGGGGAGCAGTACTTC. Together with reference TRBV7-9 and TRBJ2-7, the CDR3 gives the full variable domain: DTGVSQNPRHKITKRGQNVTFRCDPISEHNRLYWYRQTLGQGPEFLTYFQNEAQLEKSRLLSDRFSAERPKGSFSTLEIQRTEQGDSAMYLCASSLKGGAGEQYFGPGTRLTVT.

This clonotype was seen ten or more times. The chain employs TRBV29-1 and TRBJ2-1; possibly TRBD2 for D (6 bases). V lost 7 bases to trimming and J lost 8 bases, with 24 bases between them. The CDR3 sequence is 15 residues long. The germline CDR1 and CDR2 sequences are SQVTM and ANQGSEA. DNA for the CDR3: TGCAGCGCACCAGAACTAGCTGGGGCCTGGGATGAGCAGTTCTTC. Translating it yields CSAPELAGAWDEQFF.

This chain joins TRBV11-2 and TRBJ2-1; D is possibly TRBD2 (6 bases). Germline lookup yields CDR1 SGHAT and CDR2 FQNNGV. V dropped 5 bases and J dropped 0 bases, with 14 bases sitting between them. The CDR3 is 16 residues long. CDR3 loop: CASSAGLPSSYNEQFF. The CDR3 DNA sequence: TGTGCCAGCAGCGCGGGACTTCCCAGCTCCTACAATGAGCAGTTCTTC.

This clonotype appeared a few times. The J gene is TRBJ2-3, the V gene TRBV5-1; 9 nucleotides match TRBD2. Germline V gives CDR1 SGHRS, CDR2 YFSETQ. V dropped 4 bases and J dropped 0; count of bases not matched to a gene: 6. This CDR3 is built from 16 residues. CDR3 amino acids: CASSGYTSGSTDTQYF. The CDR3 region has the DNA TGCGCCAGCAGCGGGTACACTAGCGGGAGCACAGATACGCAGTATTTT.

This clonotype was seen a handful of times. The chain is built from TRBV7-6 and TRBJ2-3; 11 nucleotides align to TRBD1. J lost 4 bases, V lost 6 bases, and 9 bases had no gene match. CDR3 size: 16 residues. Germline V CDR1 and CDR2: SGHVS, FNYEAQ. CDR3 protein: CASRENPGQGADTQYF. The CDR3 DNA is TGTGCCAGCAGGGAAAATCCGGGACAGGGGGCAGATACGCAGTATTTT.

The CDR3 DNA sequence: TGTGCCAGCAGCCCCCCCGACTATACGCAGTATTTT. It yields the protein CASSPPDYTQYF. The chain carries TRBV7-9 and TRBJ2-3, with D unresolved. V lost 5 bases and J 7 bases, leaving 10 bases between the germline ends. The germline V gene encodes CDR1 SEHNR and CDR2 FQNEAQ (reference sequence). This CDR3 has 12 residues.

In this sample, this clonotype turned up many times. The V call is TRBV12-3 or TRBV12-4, the J call TRBJ2-1; TRBD2 agrees at 11 bases. The CDR3 length is 14 residues. Trimming at V came to 5 bases and at J to 7 bases, leaving 4 bases not matched to a gene. The CDR3 region has the DNA TGTGCCAGCAGTCGAGGACTAGCGGGTAATGAGCAGTTCTTC. Translated: CASSRGLAGNEQFF.

The chain uses TRBV9 and TRBJ1-4, with D uncertain. Germline-derived CDR1 and CDR2 are SGDLS and YYNGEE. Trimming stripped 0 bases from V and 4 bases from J, with 10 bases between. CDR3 size: 15 residues. CDR3 sequence reads: CASSVGSGLNEKLFF. For the CDR3, the DNA is TGTGCCAGCAGCGTAGGGTCGGGCCTTAATGAAAAACTGTTTTTT.

The gene calls are TRBV12-3 or TRBV12-4 and TRBJ1-2, with TRBD1 as a possible D gene (5 bases). V lost 10 bases, J lost 6 bases, and 6 bases lay in between. The CDR3 spans 9 residues. In nucleotides, the CDR3 is TGTGCCACCAGGGATGGCTACACCTTC. This codes for CATRDGYTF.

The genes are TRBV20-1 and TRBJ1-4; unclear D gene. The V gene's germline CDR1 is DFQATT and CDR2 SNEGSKA (reference sequence). The CDR3 is made up of 14 amino acids. The CDR3 bases are TGCAGCGAAGCAACATGGGGTCTTGGAGAAAAACTGTTTTTT. Translating gives CSEATWGLGEKLFF.

The chain uses TRBV30 and TRBJ2-1; D gene unclear. From germline, CDR1 is GTSNPN and CDR2 SVGIG (reference sequence). Trimming left V 1 base short and J 4 bases short, with 11 bases between. This CDR3 is 14 amino acids long. Here the CDR3 DNA reads TGTGCCTGGAGTGGCAGTCTGCTTTACAATGAGCAGTTCTTC. Its translation is CAWSGSLLYNEQFF.

Ten or more counts support this clonotype. The chain employs TRBV7-6 and TRBJ2-1; 11 bases are a match to TRBD2. From germline, CDR1 is SGHVS and CDR2 FNYEAQ. With V trimmed by 5 bases and J by 3 bases, 6 bases remained unmatched. This CDR3 has 16 amino acids. CDR3 sequence reads: CASSLRTSGFYNEQFF. The CDR3 DNA reads TGTGCCAGCAGCCTCCGGACTAGCGGGTTCTACAATGAGCAGTTCTTC.

This clonotype was detected a few times. The chain links TRBV5-1 to TRBJ1-2, with D uncertain. V lost 0 bases to trimming and J lost 5 bases, with 11 bases between them. Germline V gene data show CDR1 as SGHRS and CDR2 as YFSETQ. CDR3 length: 14 residues. CDR3 loop: CASSLAADLYGYTF. The CDR3 DNA reads as TGCGCCAGCAGCTTGGCAGCTGACTTATATGGCTACACCTTC. Based on the CDR3 plus reference TRBV5-1 and TRBJ1-2, the full variable domain is KAGVTQTPRYLIKTRGQQVTLSCSPISGHRSVSWYQQTPGQGLQFLFEYFSETQRNKGNFPGRFSGRQFSNSRSEMNVSTLELGDSALYLCASSLAADLYGYTFGSGTRLTVV.

In this sample, this clonotype turned up a few times. The V call is TRBV4-1, the J call TRBJ1-1; tentative D call: TRBD1 (5 bases). The CDR3 has 16 residues. Trimming cost V 4 bases and J 2 bases, with 17 bases left between them. Germline V CDR1 and CDR2: MGHRA, YSYEKL. CDR3 coding DNA: TGCGCCAGCAGCCCCTATCCCAGACAGACTAACACTGAAGCTTTCTTT. Translated: CASSPYPRQTNTEAFF.

The V and J genes are TRBV2 and TRBJ1-5, with D uncertain. The germline gives CDR1 SNHLY, CDR2 FYNNEI. CDR3 length: 15 amino acids. Trimming pared 4 bases from V and 2 bases from J, leaving 12 bases between. This chain's CDR3 is CASSGGREGNQPQHF. CDR3 bases: TGTGCCAGCAGTGGAGGGAGAGAAGGCAATCAGCCCCAGCATTTT. The entire variable domain, with the rest obtained from reference TRBV2 and TRBJ1-5, is as follows: EPEVTQTPSHQVTQMGQEVILRCVPISNHLYFYWYRQILGQKVEFLVSFYNNEISEKSEIFDDQFSVERPDGSNFTLKIRSTKLEDSAMYFCASSGGREGNQPQHFGDGTRLSIL.